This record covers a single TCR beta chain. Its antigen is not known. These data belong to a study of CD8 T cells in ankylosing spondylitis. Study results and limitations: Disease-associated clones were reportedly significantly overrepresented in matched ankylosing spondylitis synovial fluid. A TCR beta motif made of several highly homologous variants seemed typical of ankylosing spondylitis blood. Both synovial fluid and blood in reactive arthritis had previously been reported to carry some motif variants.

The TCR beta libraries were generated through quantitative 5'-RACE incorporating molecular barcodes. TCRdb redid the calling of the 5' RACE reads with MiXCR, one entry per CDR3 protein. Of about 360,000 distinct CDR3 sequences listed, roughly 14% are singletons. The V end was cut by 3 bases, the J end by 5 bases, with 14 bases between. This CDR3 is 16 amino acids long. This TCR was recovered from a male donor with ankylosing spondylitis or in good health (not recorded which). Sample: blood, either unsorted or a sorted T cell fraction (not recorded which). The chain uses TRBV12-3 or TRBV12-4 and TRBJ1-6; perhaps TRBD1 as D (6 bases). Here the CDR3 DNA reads TGTGCCAGCAGTTTTGGTCAGGGGACACATAATTCACCCCTCCACTTT. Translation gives CASSFGQGTHNSPLHF.